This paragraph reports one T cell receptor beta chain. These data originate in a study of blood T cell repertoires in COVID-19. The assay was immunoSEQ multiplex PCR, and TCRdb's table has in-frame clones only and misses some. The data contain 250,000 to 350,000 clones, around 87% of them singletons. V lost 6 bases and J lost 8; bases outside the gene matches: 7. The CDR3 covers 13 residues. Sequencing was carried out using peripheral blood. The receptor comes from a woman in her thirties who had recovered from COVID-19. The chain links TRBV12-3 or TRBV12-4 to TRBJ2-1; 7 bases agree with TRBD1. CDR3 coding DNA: TGTGCCAGCAGCCGACAGGGTGGCGATGAGCAGTTCTTC. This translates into CASSRQGGDEQFF.